This passage covers 32 T cell receptor beta chains from one sample sequenced in a study of blood T cell repertoires in COVID-19. Assay: immunoSEQ multiplex PCR; the TCRdb copy retains only in-frame clones and omits some. The profile covers about 300,000 clones, with 75% to 90% appearing a single time and approximately 1.5% taken by the ten largest. The sequenced sample consisted of peripheral blood. The receptors were sampled from a woman aged 40-49 years who had recovered from COVID-19.

V usage is TRBV5-4 and J usage is TRBJ1-6; D ambiguous. This CDR3 has 16 amino acids. Trimming removed 0 bases at V and 5 bases at J, with 12 bases between. The germline V gene encodes CDR1 SGHNT and CDR2 YYREEE (reference sequence). CDR3 nucleotides: TGTGCCAGCAGCTTGGCGGGCGGGAACCATAATTCACCCCTCCACTTT. As protein: CASSLAGGNHNSPLHF.

This chain joins TRBV9 and TRBJ2-3, with D maybe TRBD2 (6 bases). The CDR3 is 13 residues long. Trimming removed 3 bases from V and 4 bases from J, with 9 bases in between. CDR1 SGDLS and CDR2 YYNGEE come from the germline V gene. CDR3 nucleotides: TGTGCCAGCAGCGCCGGGACTGCAGATACGCAGTATTTT. This codes for CASSAGTADTQYF.

The V and J genes are TRBV6-5 and TRBJ2-1, with D maybe TRBD1 (5 bases). The CDR3 is 14 amino acids. Trimming shortened V by 0 bases and J by 5 bases, and 8 bases separated the two germline ends. Germline lookup yields CDR1 MNHEY and CDR2 SVGAGI. CDR3 coding DNA: TGTGCCAGCAGTTACTCGGGGCCTAACAATGAGCAGTTCTTC. Amino acids: CASSYSGPNNEQFF.

This sequence joins TRBV25-1 and TRBJ1-6; D is uncertain. Germline assignment: CDR1 MGHDK and CDR2 SYGVNS. V lost 3 bases and J 11 bases, leaving 11 bases between the germline ends. The CDR3 contains 13 residues. CDR3 loop: CASSEGPPAPLHF. CDR3 sequence (DNA): TGTGCCAGCAGTGAGGGCCCTCCGGCACCCCTCCACTTT.

CDR3: CASISTGGTEAFF. The CDR3 DNA reads TGTGCCAGCATATCCACGGGGGGCACTGAAGCTTTCTTT. The genes are TRBV6-6 and TRBJ1-1; maybe TRBD1 (5 bases). Trimming took 7 bases from V and 4 from J, leaving 13 bases between them. The CDR3 runs to 13 residues. CDR1 MNHNY and CDR2 SVGAGI come from the germline V gene (reference sequence).

This rearrangement joins TRBV10-3 to TRBJ1-1; D is undetermined. Trimming took off 9 bases at V and 4 bases at J, with 24 bases between the two ends. CDR1 ENHRY and CDR2 SYGVKD come from the germline V gene. The CDR3 has 16 amino acids. Here the CDR3 DNA reads TGTGCCATAACGAAAAGCCCGTTAGGAGGGTCCACTGAAGCTTTCTTT. It translates to CAITKSPLGGSTEAFF.

The chain combines TRBV13 with TRBJ1-2, with D perhaps matching TRBD1 (5 bases). This CDR3 spans 15 amino acids. CDR1 and CDR2 (germline): PRHDT, FYEKMQ (reference sequence). Trimming took 5 bases from V and 6 from J, leaving 19 bases between them. As DNA, the CDR3 is TGTGCCAGCAGCCTTCCTGTGGGGCGCGGGGATGGCTACACCTTC. It yields the protein CASSLPVGRGDGYTF.

The chain couples TRBV5-5 to TRBJ2-7, with D perhaps TRBD2 (5 bases). Trimming pared 4 bases from V and 0 bases from J, leaving 14 bases between. CDR3 length: 15 residues. CDR1 is SGHKS and CDR2 is YYEKEE in the germline V gene (reference sequence). The CDR3 reads CASSPWTESSYEQYF. The DNA for the CDR3 is TGTGCCAGCAGCCCCTGGACTGAGAGCTCCTACGAGCAGTACTTC.

This clone was recorded only once. This CDR3 is CSVLTAPAEAFF. CDR3 bases: TGCAGCGTCCTAACAGCCCCCGCTGAAGCTTTCTTT. The V gene is TRBV29-1, the J gene TRBJ1-1; no clear D gene. There are 12 residues in the CDR3. V shed 6 bases and J shed 6 bases, with 14 bases lying between them. Germline values: CDR1 SQVTM, CDR2 ANQGSEA.

The chain is built from TRBV10-3 and TRBJ2-4, with 8 bases identical to TRBD1. CDR1 is ENHRY and CDR2 is SYGVKD in the germline V gene. This CDR3 has 17 amino acids. V lost 2 bases to trimming and J lost 6 bases; unmatched junction nucleotides: 12. The CDR3, as DNA: TGTGCCATCAGTGAGGGGACAGGCAGGGGGCCGGGAAACATTCAGTACTTC. Its translation is CAISEGTGRGPGNIQYF.

The V gene is TRBV6-2 or TRBV6-3, the J gene TRBJ1-6, with TRBD1 matching over 9 bases. Unmatched junction bases numbered 10, after V lost 6 bases and J lost 7 bases. Germline V gene sequence: CDR1 MNHEY, CDR2 SVGEGT. This CDR3 has 16 amino acids. CDR3 sequence (DNA): TGTGCCAGCAGCTATTTCTTAGGACAGGGGAATTCACCCCTCCACTTT. Its translation: CASSYFLGQGNSPLHF.

The V call is TRBV11-2, the J call TRBJ2-7; TRBD2 matches at 7 bases. CDR3 size: 16 residues. V lost 0 bases, J lost 6 bases, and 11 bases stayed unmatched. The germline V gene has CDR1 SGHAT and CDR2 FQNNGV. The CDR3 sequence is CASSLDSLPGRGEQYF. CDR3 DNA: TGTGCCAGCAGCTTAGATTCCTTGCCAGGGAGGGGCGAGCAGTACTTC.

This clone was counted once. The same CDR3 can be traced to other DNA sequences in this sample. The CDR3 bases are TGTGCCAGCAGCGTAGGAGGGGAGGGCTACGAGCAGTACTTC. This sequence encodes CASSVGGEGYEQYF. The genes are TRBV9 and TRBJ2-7; 7 positions agree with TRBD2. Germline-derived CDR1 and CDR2 are SGDLS and YYNGEE. CDR3 length equals 14 residues. Germline trimming cut 0 bases from V and 3 bases from J; bases unmatched to any gene: 3.

The rearrangement links TRBV6-5 to TRBJ1-2; D gene uncertain. Trimming removed 2 bases at V and 0 bases at J, with 4 bases between. Germline-derived CDR1 and CDR2 are MNHEY and SVGAGI. The CDR3 is 13 amino acids. The CDR3 protein is CASSYTANYGYTF. Here the CDR3 DNA reads TGTGCCAGCAGTTACACAGCTAACTATGGCTACACCTTC.

This clone showed up just a few times. The rearrangement links TRBV7-6 to TRBJ1-3; 7 nucleotides align to TRBD1. V was clipped by 3 bases and J by 0 bases; unmatched bases: 11. CDR1 and CDR2 (germline): SGHVS, FNYEAQ. The CDR3 has 18 residues. The CDR3 loop reads CASSLGPPGQSSGNTIYF. In DNA form, the CDR3 reads TGTGCCAGCAGCTTGGGCCCGCCGGGACAGAGCTCTGGAAACACCATATATTTT.

The genes are TRBV6-5 and TRBJ1-5; 7 nucleotides match TRBD1. Looked up from germline, CDR1 is MNHEY and CDR2 is SVGAGI. Trimming took 6 bases from V and 2 from J; bases not matched to a gene: 4. The CDR3 loop spans 14 amino acids. CDR3 in amino acids: CASSPTGGNQPQHF. DNA of the CDR3: TGTGCCAGCAGCCCAACAGGGGGCAATCAGCCCCAGCATTTT.

This clone qualifies as medium-sized. The chain employs TRBV6-6 and TRBJ2-7, with D hard to call. Trimming removed 6 bases at V and 3 bases at J, with 9 bases between. Germline V gives CDR1 MNHNY, CDR2 SVGAGI (reference sequence). This CDR3 has 12 residues. CDR3 bases: TGTGCCAGCAGCGTTTCTTTCTACGAGCAGTACTTC. Its protein is CASSVSFYEQYF.

The genes are TRBV12-5 and TRBJ1-2; D uncertain. Between the trimmed V and J ends, which lost 8 bases and 4 bases, there was a span of 8 bases. Germline CDR1 and CDR2: LGHNT and FRNRAP. The CDR3 runs 11 residues. CDR3 DNA: TGTGCTAGTTCTCGCGGCTATGGCTACACCTTC. This sequence encodes CASSRGYGYTF.

Only one count was recorded for this clone. The CDR3 spells CASSQGRNPYEQYF. The CDR3 DNA reads TGTGCCAGCAGCCAGGGCAGGAATCCCTACGAGCAGTACTTC. The rearrangement links TRBV3-1 (or the pseudogene TRBV3-2) to TRBJ2-7; D uncertain. V lost 3 bases and J 2 bases, leaving 11 bases between the germline ends. Germline loops: CDR1 LGHDT, CDR2 YNNKEL (reference sequence). The CDR3 loop spans 14 amino acids.

The chain is built from TRBV6-1 and TRBJ1-4; tentative D call: TRBD1 (6 bases). Trimming removed 1 base from V and 4 bases from J, with 7 bases in between. The CDR3 length is 14 residues. Germline V gene lookup returns CDR1 MNHNS and CDR2 SASEGT. DNA for the CDR3: TGTGCCAGCAGTGAAGGGACAGATAATGAAAAACTGTTTTTT. Amino acid sequence: CASSEGTDNEKLFF.

The chain combines TRBV6-5 with TRBJ1-4, with 9 bases matching TRBD1. The germline V gene has CDR1 MNHEY and CDR2 SVGAGI. The J segment lost 7 bases and the V segment lost 4 bases, leaving 7 bases of the junction unmatched. This CDR3 contains 15 residues. In nucleotides, the CDR3 is TGTGCCAGCAGTTCCCTAGGGACAGGGATTGAAAAACTGTTTTTT. This codes for CASSSLGTGIEKLFF.

The chain links TRBV11-3 to TRBJ2-3, with D perhaps TRBD1 (6 bases). Per the germline V gene, CDR1 is SGHNT and CDR2 is YENEEA. The CDR3 is 16 residues long. V lost 6 bases, J lost 5 bases, and 21 bases lay in between. As DNA, the CDR3 is TGTGCCAGCAGTCCCAGGGGCTTCAAGGATGGAGATACGCAGTATTTT. Its translation: CASSPRGFKDGDTQYF.

The chain combines TRBV5-6 with TRBJ2-3; weak D call: TRBD1 (7 bases). Trimming cost V 3 bases and J 9 bases, with 14 bases left between them. Germline loops: CDR1 SGHDT, CDR2 YYEEEE. The CDR3 extends over 13 amino acids. The CDR3 nucleotides read TGTGCCAGCAGCTCCCTCAGGGGGGTAACGCAGTATTTT. This translates into CASSSLRGVTQYF.

CDR3 amino acids: CAWSATGRANYGYTF. CDR3 in DNA: TGTGCCTGGAGTGCCACAGGGCGAGCTAACTATGGCTACACCTTC. The rearrangement links TRBV30 to TRBJ1-2; D perhaps matches TRBD1 (6 bases). The germline V gene encodes CDR1 GTSNPN and CDR2 SVGIG (reference sequence). The CDR3 has 15 residues. Deletions cut 1 base from V and 0 bases from J, with 12 bases between.

The gene calls are TRBV2 and TRBJ2-6, with a weak D call TRBD1 (5 bases). CDR3 length: 12 amino acids. The ends were cut back, 7 bases at V and 13 bases at J, with 14 bases in the middle. The germline V gene encodes CDR1 SNHLY and CDR2 FYNNEI. In DNA, the CDR3 is TGTGCCAGCAACCCGGACAACAAAGTCCTGACTTTC. Its protein product is CASNPDNKVLTF.

V usage is TRBV7-6 and J usage is TRBJ1-3; 7 nucleotides match TRBD1. The trim removed 5 bases at V and 2 bases at J, leaving 9 bases unmatched. The CDR3 spans 16 residues. In germline, CDR1 is SGHVS, CDR2 FNYEAQ. CDR3 DNA sequence: TGTGCCAGCAGCGCCAGACAGGGAATCACTGGAAACACCATATATTTT. Encoded protein: CASSARQGITGNTIYF.

V usage is TRBV9 and J usage is TRBJ2-7; the match to TRBD2 covers 8 bases. Germline CDR1 SGDLS, CDR2 YYNGEE. The CDR3 has 15 amino acids. V dropped 4 bases and J dropped 2; count of bases not matched to a gene: 8. CDR3 DNA sequence: TGTGCCAGCAGCCCACGCAGCGGGGGAACCTACGAGCAGTACTTC. It codes for CASSPRSGGTYEQYF.

This chain links TRBV29-1 with TRBJ1-5; tentative D call: TRBD1 (6 bases). Trimming cost V 6 bases and J 1 base, with 10 bases left between them. Germline lookup yields CDR1 SQVTM and CDR2 ANQGSEA. The CDR3 length is 13 residues. The CDR3 loop reads CSVLGQSNQPQHF. In nucleotides, the CDR3 is TGCAGCGTCCTCGGACAGAGCAATCAGCCCCAGCATTTT.

The chain employs TRBV13 and TRBJ2-1, with 7 bases aligning to TRBD1. With 5 bases clipped from V and 2 bases from J, the junction kept 9 bases outside the gene matches. The CDR3 is 16 amino acids. Germline V gene lookup returns CDR1 PRHDT and CDR2 FYEKMQ (reference sequence). CDR3 nucleotides: TGTGCCAGCAGCCCAACCGGGACAGAAGCCTACAATGAGCAGTTCTTC. Its protein product is CASSPTGTEAYNEQFF.

The chain employs TRBV25-1 and TRBJ2-3; D is perhaps TRBD2 (5 bases). CDR3 length: 13 amino acids. V shed 7 bases and J shed 8 bases, with 16 bases lying between them. Germline V gene sequence: CDR1 MGHDK, CDR2 SYGVNS. The CDR3 sequence: CASTKGLWGTQYF. The DNA for the CDR3 is TGTGCCAGCACCAAAGGACTCTGGGGTACGCAGTATTTT. Full variable domain (outside the CDR3, taken from reference TRBV25-1 and TRBJ2-3): EADIYQTPRYLVIGTGKKITLECSQTMGHDKMYWYQQDPGMELHLIHYSYGVNSTEKGDLSSESTVSRIRTEHFPLTLESARPSHTSQYLCASTKGLWGTQYFGPGTRLTVL.

The genes are TRBV24-1 and TRBJ2-1, with TRBD1 matching over 9 bases. The CDR3 consists of 16 residues. Germline loops: CDR1 KGHDR, CDR2 SFDVKD. Trimming removed 1 base from V and 9 bases from J; junction bases left unmatched: 9. CDR3 in amino acids: CATSDFRGQGSGEQFF. CDR3 DNA sequence: TGTGCCACCAGTGATTTTAGGGGACAGGGCTCGGGTGAGCAGTTCTTC.

The chain is built from TRBV5-4 and TRBJ2-7; D might be TRBD2 (6 bases). The CDR3 is 15 amino acids. Germline-derived CDR1 and CDR2 are SGHNT and YYREEE (reference sequence). The V end was cut by 4 bases, the J end by 11 bases, with 25 bases between. CDR3 region: CASSPTQAGRTNEYF. The CDR3 nucleotides read TGTGCCAGCAGCCCGACTCAGGCCGGGAGAACGAATGAGTACTTC.